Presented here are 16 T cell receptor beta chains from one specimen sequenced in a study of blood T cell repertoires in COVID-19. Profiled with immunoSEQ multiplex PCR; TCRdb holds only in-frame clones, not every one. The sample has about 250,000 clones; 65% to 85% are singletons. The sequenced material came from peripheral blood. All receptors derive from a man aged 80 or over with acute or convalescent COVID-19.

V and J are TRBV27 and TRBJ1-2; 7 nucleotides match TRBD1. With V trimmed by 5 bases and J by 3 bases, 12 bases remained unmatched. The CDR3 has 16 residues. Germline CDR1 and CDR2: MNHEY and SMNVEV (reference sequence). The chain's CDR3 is CASSRQGTPTHYGYTF. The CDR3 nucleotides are TGTGCCAGCAGTAGACAGGGTACGCCCACCCACTATGGCTACACCTTC.

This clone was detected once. CDR3 DNA sequence: TGTGCCAGCAGCTTGAGGGGGTCCGGAGATACGCAGTATTTT. This sequence encodes CASSLRGSGDTQYF. J is TRBJ2-3 and V is TRBV13, with a tentative D call TRBD1 (6 bases). CDR1 and CDR2 from the germline V gene are PRHDT and FYEKMQ (reference sequence). This CDR3 is 14 amino acids long. Between the trimmed V and J ends, which lost 3 bases and 5 bases, there was a span of 12 bases. The whole variable domain, filled in from reference TRBV13 and TRBJ2-3, reads AAGVIQSPRHLIKEKRETATLKCYPIPRHDTVYWYQQGPGQDPQFLISFYEKMQSDKGSIPDRFSAQQFSDYHSELNMSSLELGDSALYFCASSLRGSGDTQYFGPGTRLTVL.

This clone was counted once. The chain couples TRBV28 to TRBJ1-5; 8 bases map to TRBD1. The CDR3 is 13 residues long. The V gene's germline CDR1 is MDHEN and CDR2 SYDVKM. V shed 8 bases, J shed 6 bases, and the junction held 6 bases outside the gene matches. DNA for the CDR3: TGTGCCAGCCACCAGGGGGCCATTCAGCCCCAGCATTTT. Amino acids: CASHQGAIQPQHF. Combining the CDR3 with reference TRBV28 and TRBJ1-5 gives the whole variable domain DVKVTQSSRYLVKRTGEKVFLECVQDMDHENMFWYRQDPGLGLRLIYFSYDVKMKEKGDIPEGYSVSREKKERFSLILESASTNQTSMYLCASHQGAIQPQHFGDGTRLSIL.

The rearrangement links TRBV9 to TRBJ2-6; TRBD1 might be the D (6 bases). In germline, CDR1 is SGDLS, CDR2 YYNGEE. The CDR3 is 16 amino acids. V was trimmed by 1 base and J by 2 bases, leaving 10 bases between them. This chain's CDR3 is CASSVNPGAGANVLTF. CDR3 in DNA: TGTGCCAGCAGCGTAAACCCAGGGGCTGGGGCCAACGTCCTGACTTTC.

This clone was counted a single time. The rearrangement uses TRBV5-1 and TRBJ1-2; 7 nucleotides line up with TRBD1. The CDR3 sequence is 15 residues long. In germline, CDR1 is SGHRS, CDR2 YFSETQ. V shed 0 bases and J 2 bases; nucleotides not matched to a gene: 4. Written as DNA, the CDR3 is TGCGCCAGCAGCTTGGAAGGGGGCAAGAACTATGGCTACACCTTC. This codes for CASSLEGGKNYGYTF.

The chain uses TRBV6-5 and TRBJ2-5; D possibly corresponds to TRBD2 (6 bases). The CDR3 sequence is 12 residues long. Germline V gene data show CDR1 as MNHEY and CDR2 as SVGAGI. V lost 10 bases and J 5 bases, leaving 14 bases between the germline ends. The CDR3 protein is CATLGGTETQYF. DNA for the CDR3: TGTGCCACCCTCGGGGGAACTGAGACCCAGTACTTC.

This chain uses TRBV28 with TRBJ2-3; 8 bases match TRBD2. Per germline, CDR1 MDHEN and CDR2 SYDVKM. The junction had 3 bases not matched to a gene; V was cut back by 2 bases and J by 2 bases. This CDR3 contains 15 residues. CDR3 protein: CASSLAGGYTDTQYF. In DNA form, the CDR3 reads TGTGCCAGCAGTTTAGCGGGGGGCTACACAGATACGCAGTATTTT.

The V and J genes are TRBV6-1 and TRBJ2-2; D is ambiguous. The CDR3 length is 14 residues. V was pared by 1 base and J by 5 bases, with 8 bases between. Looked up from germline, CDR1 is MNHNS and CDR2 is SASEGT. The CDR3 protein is CASSEDGFTGELFF. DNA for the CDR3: TGTGCCAGCAGTGAAGATGGCTTTACCGGGGAGCTGTTTTTT.

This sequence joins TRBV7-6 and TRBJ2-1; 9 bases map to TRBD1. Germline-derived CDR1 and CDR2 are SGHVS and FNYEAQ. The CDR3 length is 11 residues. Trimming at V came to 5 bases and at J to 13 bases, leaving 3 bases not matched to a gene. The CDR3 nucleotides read TGTGCCAGCAGCATGGACAGGGGACAGTTCTTC. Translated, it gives CASSMDRGQFF. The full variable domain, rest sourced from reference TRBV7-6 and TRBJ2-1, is GAGVSQSPRYKVTKRGQDVALRCDPISGHVSLYWYRQALGQGPEFLTYFNYEAQQDKSGLPNDRFSAERPEGSISTLTIQRTEQRDSAMYRCASSMDRGQFFGPGTRLTVL.

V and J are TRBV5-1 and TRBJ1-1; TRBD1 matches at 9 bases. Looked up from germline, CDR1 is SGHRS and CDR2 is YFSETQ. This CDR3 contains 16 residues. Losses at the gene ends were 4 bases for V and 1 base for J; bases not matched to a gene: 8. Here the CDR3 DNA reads TGCGCCAGCAGCCAACAACCGGGACAGGGGAACACTGAAGCTTTCTTT. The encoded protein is CASSQQPGQGNTEAFF.

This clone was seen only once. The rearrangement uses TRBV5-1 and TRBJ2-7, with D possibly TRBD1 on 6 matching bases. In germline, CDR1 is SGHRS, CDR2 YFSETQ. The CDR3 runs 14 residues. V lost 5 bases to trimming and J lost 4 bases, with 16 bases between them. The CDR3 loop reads CASSDGQSGYEQYF. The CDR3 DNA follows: TGCGCCAGCAGTGACGGACAGTCGGGTTACGAGCAGTACTTC.

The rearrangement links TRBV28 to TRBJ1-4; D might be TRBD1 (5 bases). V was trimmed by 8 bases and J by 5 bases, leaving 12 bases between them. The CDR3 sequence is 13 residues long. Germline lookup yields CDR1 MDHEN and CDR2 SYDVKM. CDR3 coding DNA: TGTGCCAGCCGGAGGGGCCTCAATGAAAAACTGTTTTTT. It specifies CASRRGLNEKLFF.

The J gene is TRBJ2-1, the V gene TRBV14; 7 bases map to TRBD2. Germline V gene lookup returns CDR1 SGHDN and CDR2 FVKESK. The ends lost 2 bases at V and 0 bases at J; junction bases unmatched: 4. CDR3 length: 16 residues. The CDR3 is CASSQIRTSSYNEQFF. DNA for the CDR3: TGTGCCAGCAGCCAAATAAGGACTAGCTCCTACAATGAGCAGTTCTTC. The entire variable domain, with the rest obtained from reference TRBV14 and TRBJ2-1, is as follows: EAGVTQFPSHSVIEKGQTVTLRCDPISGHDNLYWYRRVMGKEIKFLLHFVKESKQDESGMPNNRFLAERTGGTYSTLKVQPAELEDSGVYFCASSQIRTSSYNEQFFGPGTRLTVL.

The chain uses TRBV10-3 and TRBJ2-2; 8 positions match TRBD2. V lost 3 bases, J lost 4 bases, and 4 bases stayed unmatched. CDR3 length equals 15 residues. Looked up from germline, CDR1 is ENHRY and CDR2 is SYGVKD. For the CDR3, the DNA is TGTGCCATCAGTGACGGGGGGGCACCCACCGGGGAGCTGTTTTTT. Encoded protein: CAISDGGAPTGELFF.

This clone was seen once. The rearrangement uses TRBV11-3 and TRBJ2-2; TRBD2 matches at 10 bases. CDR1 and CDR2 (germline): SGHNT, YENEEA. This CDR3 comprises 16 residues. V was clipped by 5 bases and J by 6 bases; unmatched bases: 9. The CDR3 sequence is CASSHGGSGRPGELFF. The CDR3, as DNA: TGTGCCAGCAGCCACGGGGGTAGCGGGAGGCCCGGGGAGCTGTTTTTT.

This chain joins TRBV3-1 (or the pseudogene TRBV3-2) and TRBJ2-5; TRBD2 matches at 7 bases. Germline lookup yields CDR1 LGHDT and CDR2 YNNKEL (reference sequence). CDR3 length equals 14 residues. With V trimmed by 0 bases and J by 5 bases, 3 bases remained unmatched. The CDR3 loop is CASSQDGGRETQYF. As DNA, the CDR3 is TGTGCCAGCAGCCAAGACGGGGGGAGGGAGACCCAGTACTTC.